This record concerns one TCR beta chain sequence. This sample was included in a study of CD8 T cells in Susac syndrome. TCR beta was sequenced from blood CD8+ and CD4+ T cells. RNA in amounts of about 0.5 to 1 ug was reverse transcribed with random hexamers. TCR beta CDR3 was amplified by immunoSEQ multiplex PCR. This amplification extended across 54 Vbeta and 13 Jbeta segments. TCRdb redid the calling of the immunoSEQ multiplex PCR reads with MiXCR, one entry per CDR3 protein. The sample records 140,000 or so distinct CDR3 sequences, approximately 93% being singletons. The ends lost 6 bases at V and 4 bases at J; junction bases unmatched: 18. CDR1 and CDR2 from the germline V gene are MDHEN and SYDVKM. The CDR3 spans 17 residues.

The rearrangement links TRBV28 to TRBJ2-7; 7 bases align to TRBD2. Sequenced material: CD4+ T cells from PBMCs. This clonotype was sampled from a human donor in good health. The CDR3 sequence: CASRQGLFSGSLYEQYF. As DNA, the CDR3 is TGTGCCAGCAGGCAGGGACTATTTTCGGGCTCCCTTTACGAGCAGTACTTC.